A selection of T cell receptor beta chains follows, all from one sample in a study of cytomegalovirus exposure and HLA in healthy donors. The table came from immunoSEQ multiplex PCR; TCRdb's copy has only in-frame clones and leaves some out. The sample carries 150,000 to 200,000 clones, about 70% recorded once. The sequenced material came from PBMCs. All receptors derive from a woman in her twenties or thirties in good health and CMV-seronegative. Both conserved end residues are part of each CDR3. A D gene is named only where the DNA matches it firmly. Size is omitted from some rows. Given values are once, few, many or a class for expanded clones.

cdr3_nt cdr3_aa clone_size j_call v_call d_call
TGTTCCAGCAGCTTAACGGCAGATACGCAGTATTTT CSSSLTADTQYF few TRBJ2-3 TRBV7-9 .
TGTGCCAGCAGCTTAGCGGGAGAGGGCGAGCAGTACTTC CASSLAGEGEQYF . TRBJ2-7 TRBV11-1 .
TGCGCCACCAGGACAGGGAATCTCCAAGAGACCCAGTACTTC CATRTGNLQETQYF . TRBJ2-5 TRBV5-1 TRBD1
TGCAGCGTTAACAGGGGAGGCACCGGGGAGCTGTTTTTT CSVNRGGTGELFF . TRBJ2-2 TRBV29-1 .
TGCGCCAGCAGCCAAGAGTGGCCTAGCGGCTCCTACGAGCAGTACTTC CASSQEWPSGSYEQYF few TRBJ2-7 TRBV4-1 TRBD2
TGTGCCAGCAGTGACCCTGGGACTGTTGGGGAGCAGTACTTC CASSDPGTVGEQYF . TRBJ2-7 TRBV25-1 .
TGCGCCAGCAGCTTGAGACAGGGATCCCACGAGCAGTACTTC CASSLRQGSHEQYF . TRBJ2-7 TRBV5-1 TRBD1
TGTGCCAGCAGTGTCGACTATCTGGGGAGCGAAAAACTGTTTTTT CASSVDYLGSEKLFF few TRBJ1-4 TRBV6-1 .
TGTGCCAGCAGCTTAGACCGGGGGAGATGGGATTCACCCCTCCACTTT CASSLDRGRWDSPLHF few TRBJ1-6 TRBV7-9 .
TGTGCCAGCAGCCACTCTAGCGGTGAACTCACCTACGAGCAGTACTTC CASSHSSGELTYEQYF . TRBJ2-7 TRBV7-2 TRBD2
TGCGCCAGCAGCCGCCCAGGGTATCAGCCCCAGCATTTT CASSRPGYQPQHF . TRBJ1-5 TRBV4-1 .
TGTGCCAGCAGCTTTCTTAGCGGGGCCTCCTACAATGAGCAGTTCTTC CASSFLSGASYNEQFF . TRBJ2-1 TRBV7-3 TRBD2
TGTGCCAGCAGCTTAGTGCCAGGCCCCACAGATACGCAGTATTTT CASSLVPGPTDTQYF few TRBJ2-3 TRBV7-2 .
TGTGCCAGCAGTTATCAGGCCAACACTGAAGCTTTCTTT CASSYQANTEAFF . TRBJ1-1 TRBV6-5 .
TGTGCCAGTAGCCCACAGGGGGCTTGGCAGCCCCAGCATTTT CASSPQGAWQPQHF . TRBJ1-5 TRBV19 TRBD1
TGCAGCGTCCTAACCTCTGGGGCCAACGTCCTGACTTTC CSVLTSGANVLTF . TRBJ2-6 TRBV29-1 .
TGTGCCAGCAGCTTAGGCGGGGGGCCCCCGGGGGAGACCCAGTACTTC CASSLGGGPPGETQYF . TRBJ2-5 TRBV11-2 TRBD2
TGCGCCAGCAGCGCAGGGGCGTCTGAAGCTTTCTTT CASSAGASEAFF . TRBJ1-1 TRBV5-1 .
TGTGCCAGCAGCACCAGACAGGGCCCCAATGAAAAACTGTTTTTT CASSTRQGPNEKLFF . TRBJ1-4 TRBV5-8 TRBD1
TGTGCCAGCTCACCAACACCGGAGAACCTCTCTGGAAACACCATATATTTT CASSPTPENLSGNTIYF . TRBJ1-3 TRBV18 .
TGTGCCAGTAGTGGTCAGGGGAAACAGCCCCAGCATTTT CASSGQGKQPQHF . TRBJ1-5 TRBV19 .
TGTGCCTGGATCTTACGGGGGATGAACACTGAAGCTTTCTTT CAWILRGMNTEAFF medium-sized TRBJ1-1 TRBV30 .
TGTGCCAGCAGCGTACAAGGGGCGGACTATGGCTACACCTTC CASSVQGADYGYTF . TRBJ1-2 TRBV9 .
TGCGCCAGCAGGCCCGACCCCCAGGGGCAATATGGCTACACCTTC CASRPDPQGQYGYTF . TRBJ1-2 TRBV5-1 .
TGTGCCAGCAGCTTCTACACCGGGGAGCTGTTTTTT CASSFYTGELFF . TRBJ2-2 TRBV7-2 .
TGCGCCAGCAGCTTGGGGGACAGGGGTGGCGAGCAGTACTTC CASSLGDRGGEQYF . TRBJ2-7 TRBV5-1 TRBD1
TGTGCCAGCAGCATGGGGAGTTTCCAAGAGACCCAGTACTTC CASSMGSFQETQYF . TRBJ2-5 TRBV5-6 .
TGTGCCAGCAGCTTCGGAGGGTTTGGTAATGAAAAACTGTTTTTT CASSFGGFGNEKLFF . TRBJ1-4 TRBV9 .
TGTGCCAGCAGCTTAACAGGGACGAATGAAAAACTGTTTTTT CASSLTGTNEKLFF once TRBJ1-4 TRBV5-4 .
TGCGCCAGCAGCCCCGGGAGGGGACGACTCGATACGCAGTATTTT CASSPGRGRLDTQYF . TRBJ2-3 TRBV4-3 TRBD2
TGTGCCAGCAGTGAAGGTGCGGGGGTCCCAGAGACCCAGTACTTC CASSEGAGVPETQYF . TRBJ2-5 TRBV6-1 TRBD2